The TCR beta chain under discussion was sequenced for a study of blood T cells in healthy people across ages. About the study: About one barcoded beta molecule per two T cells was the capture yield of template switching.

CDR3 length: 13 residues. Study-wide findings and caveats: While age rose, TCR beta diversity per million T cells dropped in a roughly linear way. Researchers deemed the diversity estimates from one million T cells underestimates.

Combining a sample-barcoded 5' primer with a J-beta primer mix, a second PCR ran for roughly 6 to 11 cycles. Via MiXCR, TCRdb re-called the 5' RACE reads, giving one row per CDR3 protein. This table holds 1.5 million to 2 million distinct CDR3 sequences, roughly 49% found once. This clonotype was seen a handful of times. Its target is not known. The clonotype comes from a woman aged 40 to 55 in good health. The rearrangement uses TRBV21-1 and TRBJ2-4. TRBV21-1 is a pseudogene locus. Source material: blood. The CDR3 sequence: CASSKVQWDIQYF. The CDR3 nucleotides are TGTGCCAGCAGCAAGGTGCAGTGGGACATTCAGTACTTC.